This T cell receptor (beta chain) was sequenced during a study of cytomegalovirus exposure and HLA in healthy donors. Whole-study context: In a previous analysis, 110 million or so unique TCR beta sequences were found from 150 million to 200 million T cells. Out of 300 to 500 genotyped donors, less than 85% belonged to the Caucasian-associated ancestry cluster.

The PCR contained 60 Vbeta and 13 Jbeta primers. Using immunoSEQ multiplex PCR, the repertoire was profiled, and TCRdb retains in-frame clones only, with some absent. Counted here are about 130,000 clones, around 63% occurring once; the ten biggest clones make up approximately 1.6%. General study results and limits: Accurate HLA-A and HLA-B prediction from TCR beta sequences was reported for most subjects.

The V segment lost 7 bases and the J segment 2 bases; nucleotides outside the gene matches: 7. This CDR3 has 15 residues. Looked up from germline, CDR1 is MNHEY and CDR2 is SMNVEV (reference sequence). Comments on this clone: The antigen is undetermined.

Nominally healthy donors were sampled, though unrecorded immune exposures were likely. What was sequenced was PBMCs. The source is a human donor in good health. The chain has TRBV27 and TRBJ2-7; 11 bases map to TRBD1. The CDR3 nucleotides read TGTGCCAGCACCAGGACAGGGGGCCTTACCTACGAGCAGTACTTC. Protein product: CASTRTGGLTYEQYF.